These T cell receptor beta chains were read from a single sample in a study of blood T cell repertoires in COVID-19. Clones were sequenced by immunoSEQ multiplex PCR, and TCRdb holds only the in-frame ones, with some missing. The sample lists tens of thousands of clones; roughly 91% were seen once. The sequenced material came from peripheral blood. The origin of the receptors is a woman of 80 years or more with active COVID-19. Both conserved end residues are part of each CDR3. A D gene is named only where the DNA matches it firmly. Part of the rows lack a size; the others show once, few, many or a class for expanded clones.

v_call: TRBV4-2
j_call: TRBJ2-6
clone_size: NA
d_call: NA
cdr3_aa: CASSPNAPGLRSGANVLTF
cdr3_nt: TGTGCCAGCAGCCCTAATGCACCGGGACTCCGCTCTGGGGCCAACGTCCTGACTTTC

v_call: TRBV30
j_call: TRBJ1-3
clone_size: NA
d_call: NA
cdr3_aa: CAWSAGTSGNTIYF
cdr3_nt: TGTGCCTGGAGCGCAGGCACTTCTGGAAACACCATATATTTT

v_call: TRBV19
j_call: TRBJ1-6
clone_size: NA
d_call: TRBD1
cdr3_aa: CASSSRDRGYNSPLHF
cdr3_nt: TGTGCCAGTAGTTCCAGGGACAGGGGTTACAATTCACCCCTCCACTTT

v_call: TRBV3-1/TRBV3-2
j_call: TRBJ1-5
clone_size: NA
d_call: NA
cdr3_aa: CASSQNLSPDSKPYQPQHF
cdr3_nt: TGTGCCAGCAGCCAAAATCTCTCTCCGGACAGCAAACCATATCAGCCCCAGCATTTT

v_call: TRBV28
j_call: TRBJ2-1
clone_size: NA
d_call: NA
cdr3_aa: CASSLGLYNEQFF
cdr3_nt: TGTGCCAGCAGTTTAGGACTATACAATGAGCAGTTCTTC

v_call: TRBV15
j_call: TRBJ2-5
clone_size: NA
d_call: TRBD2
cdr3_aa: CATSSGRGVETQYF
cdr3_nt: TGTGCCACCTCAAGCGGGAGAGGTGTGGAGACCCAGTACTTC

v_call: TRBV15
j_call: TRBJ1-1
clone_size: NA
d_call: NA
cdr3_aa: CASYRTGKSTEAFF
cdr3_nt: TGTGCCTCCTATCGAACAGGGAAGAGCACTGAAGCTTTCTTT

v_call: TRBV9
j_call: TRBJ2-2
clone_size: NA
d_call: TRBD1
cdr3_aa: CASSRQTGGNTGELFF
cdr3_nt: TGTGCCAGCAGTCGACAGACAGGGGGAAACACCGGGGAGCTGTTTTTT

v_call: TRBV7-9
j_call: TRBJ2-7
clone_size: NA
d_call: NA
cdr3_aa: CASSPTVWDEQYF
cdr3_nt: TGTGCCAGCAGCCCGACAGTTTGGGACGAGCAGTACTTC

v_call: TRBV28
j_call: TRBJ1-2
clone_size: NA
d_call: NA
cdr3_aa: CVSYGYTF
cdr3_nt: TGTGTTTCATATGGCTACACCTTC

v_call: TRBV28
j_call: TRBJ2-5
clone_size: NA
d_call: TRBD2
cdr3_aa: CASSPGLAGGPRETQYF
cdr3_nt: TGTGCCAGCAGTCCGGGACTAGCGGGAGGTCCCCGGGAGACCCAGTACTTC

v_call: TRBV2
j_call: TRBJ2-7
clone_size: once
d_call: NA
cdr3_aa: CASSTRGPPQYF
cdr3_nt: TGTGCCAGCAGTACGCGGGGACCACCTCAGTACTTC

v_call: TRBV18
j_call: TRBJ2-7
clone_size: few
d_call: TRBD2
cdr3_aa: CASSPGTSGSTHEQYF
cdr3_nt: TGTGCCAGCTCTCCAGGGACTAGCGGGAGTACCCACGAGCAGTACTTC

v_call: TRBV5-1
j_call: TRBJ2-4
clone_size: NA
d_call: NA
cdr3_aa: CASRGSTGNIQYF
cdr3_nt: TGCGCCAGCCGAGGGAGCACGGGAAACATTCAGTACTTC

v_call: TRBV19
j_call: TRBJ1-2
clone_size: NA
d_call: TRBD1
cdr3_aa: CASTPRQGADGYTF
cdr3_nt: TGTGCCAGTACCCCTCGACAGGGGGCCGATGGCTACACCTTC

v_call: TRBV5-6
j_call: TRBJ2-1
clone_size: NA
d_call: TRBD2
cdr3_aa: CASSIDSGSSYNEQFF
cdr3_nt: TGTGCCAGCAGCATCGATAGCGGGAGCTCCTACAATGAGCAGTTCTTC

v_call: TRBV6-2/TRBV6-3
j_call: TRBJ2-7
clone_size: NA
d_call: NA
cdr3_aa: CASSYSIRITILSSYEQYF
cdr3_nt: TGTGCCAGCAGTTACTCGATAAGGATTACTATCTTGAGCTCCTACGAGCAGTACTTC

v_call: TRBV2
j_call: TRBJ2-4
clone_size: NA
d_call: NA
cdr3_aa: CASSPLSKNIQYF
cdr3_nt: TGTGCCAGCAGCCCCCTATCCAAAAACATTCAGTACTTC

v_call: TRBV25-1
j_call: TRBJ1-6
clone_size: few
d_call: NA
cdr3_aa: CASTSGDIVLF
cdr3_nt: TGTGCCAGCACGTCCGGGGACATTGTCCTCTTT

v_call: TRBV4-1
j_call: TRBJ2-7
clone_size: NA
d_call: TRBD2
cdr3_aa: CASSQSPGLARSYEQYF
cdr3_nt: TGCGCCAGCAGCCAATCCCCGGGACTAGCACGGTCCTACGAGCAGTACTTC

v_call: TRBV12-3/TRBV12-4
j_call: TRBJ2-3
clone_size: NA
d_call: NA
cdr3_aa: CASSDNTDTQYF
cdr3_nt: TGTGCCAGCTCAGATAACACAGATACGCAGTATTTT

v_call: TRBV19
j_call: TRBJ1-2
clone_size: once
d_call: TRBD1
cdr3_aa: CASSDLDREYGYTF
cdr3_nt: TGTGCCAGTAGCGACTTGGACAGGGAATATGGCTACACCTTC

v_call: TRBV2
j_call: TRBJ2-2
clone_size: few
d_call: NA
cdr3_aa: CASSEGGLFTGELFF
cdr3_nt: TGTGCCAGCAGTGAAGGTGGACTCTTCACCGGGGAGCTGTTTTTT

v_call: TRBV29-1
j_call: TRBJ2-1
clone_size: NA
d_call: NA
cdr3_aa: CSVLPSGPHNEQFF
cdr3_nt: TGCAGCGTCTTGCCGAGCGGCCCTCACAATGAGCAGTTCTTC

v_call: TRBV19
j_call: TRBJ2-2
clone_size: NA
d_call: TRBD2
cdr3_aa: CASRKPTGTSGRGDTGELFF
cdr3_nt: TGTGCCAGTAGAAAACCGACCGGGACTAGCGGGAGGGGTGACACCGGGGAGCTGTTTTTT

v_call: TRBV4-2
j_call: TRBJ1-5
clone_size: NA
d_call: NA
cdr3_aa: CASTRGDYQPQHF
cdr3_nt: TGTGCCAGCACCCGGGGAGATTATCAGCCCCAGCATTTT

v_call: TRBV18
j_call: TRBJ2-3
clone_size: NA
d_call: NA
cdr3_aa: CASSPDTNTDTQYF
cdr3_nt: TGTGCCAGCTCACCTGACACAAACACAGATACGCAGTATTTT

v_call: TRBV5-1
j_call: TRBJ2-5
clone_size: NA
d_call: TRBD2
cdr3_aa: CASSQSLPGLAGFPRETQYF
cdr3_nt: TGCGCCAGCAGCCAATCACTACCGGGACTAGCGGGATTTCCTCGAGAGACCCAGTACTTC

v_call: TRBV3-1/TRBV3-2
j_call: TRBJ2-7
clone_size: NA
d_call: NA
cdr3_aa: CASSQDGAGRGQYF
cdr3_nt: TGTGCCAGCAGCCAAGATGGCGCGGGACGAGGGCAGTACTTC

v_call: TRBV7-9
j_call: TRBJ1-5
clone_size: NA
d_call: TRBD1
cdr3_aa: CASSLGGTGVDQPQHF
cdr3_nt: TGTGCCAGCAGCTTAGGCGGGACAGGGGTGGATCAGCCCCAGCATTTT

v_call: TRBV2
j_call: TRBJ1-2
clone_size: NA
d_call: NA
cdr3_aa: CASSGEVAEGYTF
cdr3_nt: TGTGCCAGCAGTGGGGAGGTGGCAGAGGGCTACACCTTC

v_call: TRBV7-9
j_call: TRBJ2-1
clone_size: NA
d_call: TRBD2
cdr3_aa: CASSLGTSHGNEQFF
cdr3_nt: TGTGCCAGCAGCTTAGGGACTAGTCACGGCAATGAGCAGTTCTTC

v_call: TRBV5-1
j_call: TRBJ1-3
clone_size: NA
d_call: NA
cdr3_aa: CASSTSGSAGNTIYF
cdr3_nt: TGCGCCAGCAGCACGTCAGGATCAGCTGGAAACACCATATATTTT

v_call: TRBV29-1
j_call: TRBJ2-5
clone_size: NA
d_call: TRBD1
cdr3_aa: CSAKNGTGVGETQYF
cdr3_nt: TGCAGCGCTAAAAACGGGACAGGGGTTGGAGAGACCCAGTACTTC

v_call: TRBV20-1
j_call: TRBJ2-1
clone_size: NA
d_call: NA
cdr3_aa: CSASGGLESSYNEQFF
cdr3_nt: TGCAGTGCTAGTGGTGGACTGGAGAGCTCCTACAATGAGCAGTTCTTC